This T cell receptor beta chain was sequenced for a study of T-cell reconstitution after alpha-beta-depleted transplantation in children. Findings and limits, study-wide: Certain patients had high TCRbeta diversity at day 60, and it came from recipient T cells and thymic progenitors that survived. From newly produced T cells came most of the T-cell counts and diversity one year after transplant. Alpha-beta T cells about two months after transplant reportedly derived from several hundred expanded graft clones.

Unique molecular identifiers featured in how the TCRbeta library was prepared. TCRdb re-analysed the PCR reads in MiXCR, keeping a single row per CDR3 protein. The sample shows fewer than 550,000 distinct CDR3 sequences, approximately 10% of them seen only once. Concerning this clonotype: Antigen: not known.

Germline CDR1 and CDR2: MNHEY and SVGEGT. This CDR3 region has 16 residues. V lost 6 bases, J lost 2 bases, and 9 bases stayed unmatched. The chain links TRBV6-2 or TRBV6-3 to TRBJ2-1; 8 bases line up with TRBD2. This clonotype originated in a female patient aged 2-15 years who had a stem cell transplant for aplastic anemia, so the T cells may come from the graft donor. Here the sequenced sample was PBMCs, mostly from graft donor cells, taken 180 days after TCRalphabeta/CD19-depleted stem cell transplant. The CDR3 nucleotides are TGTGCCAGCAGATTCCCAAGCGGGAGCCCCTACAATGAGCAGTTCTTC. Protein product: CASRFPSGSPYNEQFF.